Given below is one T cell receptor (beta chain) in context. Here immunoSEQ multiplex PCR was the method, and the copy in TCRdb shows in-frame clones only, minus some. The table has roughly 250,000 clones, 85% to 90% seen once. The data derive from a study of blood T cell repertoires in COVID-19. The germline gives CDR1 SGHNT, CDR2 YENEEA. CDR3 length equals 19 residues. The ends lost 5 bases at V and 1 base at J; junction bases unmatched: 17. The receptor comes from a middle-aged man who had recovered from COVID-19. Material: PBMCs or T cells enriched from blood (not recorded which). The gene calls are TRBV11-3 and TRBJ2-3; 8 bases fit TRBD2. In DNA form, the CDR3 reads TGTGCCAGCAGCACAAGACCCCCTAGCGGGTTGCTTGGCACAGATACGCAGTATTTT. It encodes CASSTRPPSGLLGTDTQYF.